These 9 T cell receptor beta chains share one sample of origin, sequenced in a study of shared clonotypes between healthy human individuals. The naive CD8 population came from CD45RO-negative cells selected for CCR7, without terminally differentiated effector memory CD45RA+ cells. The table came from immunoSEQ multiplex PCR; TCRdb's copy has only in-frame clones and leaves some out. Among about 800,000 clones, approximately 97% were seen once, and the ten largest hold about 0.22%. The sequenced sample was naive CD8+ T cells sorted from blood. These receptors originate from a man younger than 45 in good health.

The chain has TRBV30 and TRBJ2-1; 9 bases are a match to TRBD2. V lost 5 bases, J lost 12 bases, and 5 bases stayed unmatched. The CDR3 is made up of 11 amino acids. Germline CDR1 reads GTSNPN; CDR2 reads SVGIG (reference sequence). This CDR3 reads CAWGTSFWQFF. In nucleotides, the CDR3 is TGTGCCTGGGGGACTAGCTTCTGGCAGTTCTTC.

The chain carries TRBV4-3 and TRBJ2-2; the D call may be TRBD1 or TRBD2 (7 bases each). Trimming removed 3 bases from V and 5 bases from J, with 19 bases in between. Germline V CDR1 and CDR2: LGHNA, YSLEER. There are 17 residues in the CDR3. The chain's CDR3 is CASSQPGEGASTGELFF. The CDR3, as DNA: TGCGCCAGCAGCCAGCCCGGGGAGGGGGCAAGTACCGGGGAGCTGTTTTTT.

The V and J genes are TRBV5-6 and TRBJ1-5, with a possible D match to TRBD1 (5 bases). The germline gives CDR1 SGHDT, CDR2 YYEEEE. This CDR3 comprises 17 residues. Between the trimmed V and J ends, which lost 3 bases and 0 bases, there was a span of 16 bases. DNA of the CDR3: TGTGCCAGCAGCTCTCGACACAGGCCTTATAGCAATCAGCCCCAGCATTTT. Its translation: CASSSRHRPYSNQPQHF.

The chain links TRBV27 to TRBJ2-3, with 10 bases lining up with TRBD2. The CDR3 sequence is 16 residues long. Trimming removed 8 bases from V and 0 bases from J; junction bases left unmatched: 8. Germline CDR1 and CDR2: MNHEY and SMNVEV (reference sequence). The DNA of the CDR3 is TGTGCCAGCGGAATCTATAGCGGGAGGAGCACAGATACGCAGTATTTT. Amino acids: CASGIYSGRSTDTQYF.

This chain uses TRBV7-9 with TRBJ1-1, with D possibly being TRBD1 (6 bases). Germline CDR1 reads SEHNR; CDR2 reads FQNEAQ (reference sequence). The CDR3 runs to 13 residues. The V end was cut by 3 bases, the J end by 7 bases, with 12 bases between. DNA of the CDR3: TGTGCCAGCAGCTTCGGGGGGCTAGTTGAAGCTTTCTTT. This gives the protein CASSFGGLVEAFF.

This chain links TRBV27 with TRBJ2-2, with D perhaps matching TRBD2 (5 bases). Germline CDR1 reads MNHEY; CDR2 reads SMNVEV (reference sequence). CDR3 size: 15 residues. The V end was cut by 2 bases, the J end by 6 bases, with 13 bases between. This CDR3 is CASSLRGPEPGELFF. The CDR3 DNA reads TGTGCCAGCAGTTTACGAGGGCCTGAGCCCGGGGAGCTGTTTTTT.

The chain recombines TRBV29-1 with TRBJ2-1; 14 bases fit TRBD2. This CDR3 comprises 14 residues. Germline CDR1 reads SQVTM; CDR2 reads ANQGSEA. J gave up 8 bases and V 4 bases, and 4 bases lay outside the gene matches. The CDR3 coding sequence is TGCAGCGTTGGGGGACTAGCGGGAGATGATGAGCAGTTCTTC. Protein: CSVGGLAGDDEQFF.

The CDR3 loop is CSAQGNEQFF. Here the CDR3 DNA reads TGCAGTGCACAGGGCAATGAGCAGTTCTTC. The J gene is TRBJ2-1, the V gene TRBV20-1, with D perhaps TRBD1 (6 bases). The V end lost 6 bases, the J end lost 6 bases, and 6 bases lay between the germline ends. Germline lookup yields CDR1 DFQATT and CDR2 SNEGSKA (reference sequence). The CDR3 runs to 10 residues.

The CDR3 DNA reads TGTGCCAGCAGTTTGTACAGGGGGGGCGGCGAGCAGTACTTC. Amino acid sequence: CASSLYRGGGEQYF. The chain uses TRBV28 and TRBJ2-7; possible D gene TRBD1, 8 bases. The germline gives CDR1 MDHEN, CDR2 SYDVKM. V shed 3 bases and J shed 6 bases, with 15 bases lying between them. The CDR3 runs to 14 residues.